This is a list of T cell receptor beta chains from one sample in a study of T cells of healthy individuals. One entry per CDR3 protein results from TCRdb running MiXCR on the 5' RACE reads. The table shows 40,000 to 45,000 distinct CDR3 sequences, with around 4.5% occurring only once. The receptor source for this set is a human donor in good health. Both conserved end residues are part of each CDR3. D genes are given only for firm matches. The size entry is marked missing in some rows and otherwise reads once, few, many or a size class.

CDR3 protein	CDR3 DNA	D gene	V gene	J gene	clone size
CASSTDSLQNYGYTF	TGCGCCAGCAGCACCGATAGCCTACAGAACTATGGCTACACCTTC	NA	TRBV5-1	TRBJ1-2	many
CSARGAQKETQYF	TGCAGTGCAAGAGGGGCACAGAAAGAGACCCAGTACTTC	NA	TRBV20-1	TRBJ2-5	NA
CASSYRGRTDTQYF	TGTGCCAGCAGTTACAGGGGGAGGACAGATACGCAGTATTTT	TRBD1	TRBV12-3/TRBV12-4	TRBJ2-3	few
CASSFPPLRGPSYNEQFF	TGTGCCAGCAGCTTCCCACCTCTGCGGGGACCCTCCTACAATGAGCAGTTCTTC	NA	TRBV7-3	TRBJ2-1	many
CAISDREGDQPQHF	TGTGCCATCAGTGACAGGGAGGGCGATCAGCCCCAGCATTTT	NA	TRBV10-3	TRBJ1-5	many
CASSAGPWATEAFF	TGTGCCAGCAGCGCGGGACCCTGGGCCACTGAAGCTTTCTTT	NA	TRBV7-2	TRBJ1-1	many
CAPLLRDEQYF	TGTGCCCCTCTGTTGCGGGACGAGCAGTACTTC	NA	TRBV10-3	TRBJ2-7	many
CASSVVGRDTTEQFF	TGTGCCAGCAGCGTAGTAGGCAGGGATACGACTGAGCAGTTCTTC	NA	TRBV9	TRBJ2-1	many
CASSVGTNTEAFF	TGTGCCAGCAGCGTAGGGACGAACACTGAAGCTTTCTTT	NA	TRBV9	TRBJ1-1	many
CSVDPSGQGVDTQYF	TGCAGCGTTGACCCATCGGGACAGGGTGTGGATACGCAGTATTTT	TRBD1	TRBV29-1	TRBJ2-3	many
CSASTGTGRPQHF	TGCAGTGCTTCGACAGGGACCGGCCGGCCCCAGCATTTT	TRBD1	TRBV20-1	TRBJ1-5	few
CASSLFGSKNTEAFF	TGTGCCAGCAGTTTATTTGGCAGCAAAAACACTGAAGCTTTCTTT	NA	TRBV28	TRBJ1-1	many
CSARAPQDTQYF	TGCAGTGCTAGAGCCCCTCAAGATACGCAGTATTTT	NA	TRBV20-1	TRBJ2-3	many
CASSQLSPSGETQYF	TGCGCCAGCAGTCAATTATCCCCTAGCGGGGAGACCCAGTACTTC	TRBD2	TRBV23-1	TRBJ2-5	many
CASSVSGLGQPQHF	TGTGCCAGCAGCGTATCTGGGCTCGGACAGCCCCAGCATTTT	NA	TRBV9	TRBJ1-5	many
CASSLTQETQYF	TGTGCCAGCAGCTTAACCCAAGAGACCCAGTACTTC	NA	TRBV7-9	TRBJ2-5	NA
CASNKGLAGSGTDTQYF	TGTGCCAGCAATAAGGGACTAGCGGGGTCTGGGACAGATACGCAGTATTTT	TRBD2	TRBV6-1	TRBJ2-3	many
CATSDLVGPRVIQPQHF	TGTGCCACCAGTGATTTAGTAGGCCCGAGGGTGATTCAGCCCCAGCATTTT	NA	TRBV24-1	TRBJ1-5	many
CATPLPGLAGVNTGELFF	TGTGCCACCCCTTTGCCGGGACTAGCGGGAGTCAACACCGGGGAGCTGTTTTTT	TRBD2	TRBV7-8	TRBJ2-2	NA
CASSRDRGIQIWGYGYTF	TGTGCCAGCAGTCGAGACCGAGGGATTCAGATTTGGGGCTATGGCTACACCTTC	NA	TRBV6-5	TRBJ1-2	many
CASSSGGGRPDTQYF	TGTGCCAGCAGCTCAGGGGGGGGCCGCCCAGATACGCAGTATTTT	NA	TRBV7-6	TRBJ2-3	few
CASSQDSLGADTQYF	TGCGCCAGCAGCCAAGATTCTTTAGGAGCAGATACGCAGTATTTT	NA	TRBV4-1	TRBJ2-3	NA
CASSVMDWDEKLFF	TGTGCCAGCAGTGTCATGGACTGGGATGAAAAACTGTTTTTT	NA	TRBV6-1	TRBJ1-4	NA
CASSPGGGEYEQYF	TGTGCCAGCAGCCCCGGTGGCGGGGAATACGAGCAGTACTTC	NA	TRBV7-6	TRBJ2-7	NA
CASSLAGMLLRTGELFF	TGTGCCAGCAGCTTAGCGGGGATGCTACTTCGGACCGGGGAGCTGTTTTTT	TRBD2	TRBV3-1	TRBJ2-2	few
CASSQNSNQPQHF	TGTGCCAGCAGCCAAAATAGCAATCAGCCCCAGCATTTT	NA	TRBV11-1	TRBJ1-5	NA
CSAWTGSYEQYF	TGCAGTGCCTGGACAGGCTCCTACGAGCAGTACTTC	TRBD1	TRBV20-1	TRBJ2-7	many
CASSGDGHYGYTF	TGTGCCAGCAGCGGGGACGGACACTATGGCTACACCTTC	NA	TRBV7-9	TRBJ1-2	few
CSARVDSGSTDTQYF	TGCAGTGCTAGAGTAGATAGCGGGAGCACAGATACGCAGTATTTT	TRBD2	TRBV20-1	TRBJ2-3	many
CASSRGTAVENIQYF	TGTGCCAGCAGCCGCGGAACGGCGGTGGAAAACATTCAGTACTTC	NA	TRBV5-8	TRBJ2-4	NA
CASSRPTGSLEAFF	TGTGCCAGCAGTCGACCGACAGGTAGCTTAGAAGCTTTCTTT	NA	TRBV6-2/TRBV6-3	TRBJ1-1	many
CASRTGTGAQPQHF	TGTGCCAGCAGAACCGGGACAGGGGCTCAGCCCCAGCATTTT	TRBD1	TRBV6-6	TRBJ1-5	many
CASSPGQGFPYEQYF	TGTGCCAGCAGCCCGGGACAGGGGTTTCCGTACGAGCAGTACTTC	TRBD1	TRBV12-3/TRBV12-4	TRBJ2-7	NA
CASSLSGTKIEAFF	TGTGCCAGCAGCCTCTCCGGGACCAAAATTGAAGCTTTCTTT	NA	TRBV14	TRBJ1-1	many
CATSRGSPAVAGGYTF	TGTGCCACCAGCAGAGGCTCCCCCGCGGTCGCTGGCGGCTACACCTTC	NA	TRBV15	TRBJ1-2	many
CASKTPSDRGIDEQYF	TGTGCCAGCAAAACCCCTTCGGACAGGGGTATCGACGAGCAGTACTTC	TRBD1	TRBV6-5	TRBJ2-7	many
CAWSRPPTHEQYF	TGTGCCTGGAGCAGACCGCCGACCCACGAGCAGTACTTC	NA	TRBV30	TRBJ2-7	large
CASSPDRDSLPEAFF	TGTGCCAGCAGTCCAGACCGGGACAGCCTCCCTGAAGCTTTCTTT	TRBD1	TRBV28	TRBJ1-1	many
CASSHGTIGPGELFF	TGTGCCAGCAGCCACGGGACCATAGGCCCCGGGGAGCTGTTTTTT	NA	TRBV4-2	TRBJ2-2	many
CASSPIQRPVTEAFF	TGTGCCAGTAGTCCCATCCAAAGGCCGGTCACTGAAGCTTTCTTT	NA	TRBV19	TRBJ1-1	many
CASSPGGAGNEQFF	TGCGCCAGCAGCCCGGGTGGGGCTGGGAATGAGCAGTTCTTC	NA	TRBV5-1	TRBJ2-1	many